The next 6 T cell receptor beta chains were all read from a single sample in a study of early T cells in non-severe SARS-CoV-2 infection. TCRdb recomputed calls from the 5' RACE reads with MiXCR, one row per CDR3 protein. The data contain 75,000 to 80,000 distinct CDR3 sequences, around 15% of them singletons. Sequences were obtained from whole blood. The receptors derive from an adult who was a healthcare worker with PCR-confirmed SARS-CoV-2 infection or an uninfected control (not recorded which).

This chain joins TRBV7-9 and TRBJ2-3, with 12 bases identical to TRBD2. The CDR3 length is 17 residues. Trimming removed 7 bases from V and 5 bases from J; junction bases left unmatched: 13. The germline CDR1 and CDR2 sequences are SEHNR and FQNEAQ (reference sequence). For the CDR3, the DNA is TGTGCCAGCACCTCACTCCTAGCGGGGGGGCCCCAAGATACGCAGTATTTT. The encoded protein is CASTSLLAGGPQDTQYF.

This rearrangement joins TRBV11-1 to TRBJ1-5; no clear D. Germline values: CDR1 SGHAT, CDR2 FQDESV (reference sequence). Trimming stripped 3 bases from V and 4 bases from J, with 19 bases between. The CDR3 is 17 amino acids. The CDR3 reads CASSLTRFRAGNQPQHF. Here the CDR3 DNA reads TGTGCCAGCAGCTTGACCAGGTTCCGGGCGGGTAATCAGCCCCAGCATTTT.

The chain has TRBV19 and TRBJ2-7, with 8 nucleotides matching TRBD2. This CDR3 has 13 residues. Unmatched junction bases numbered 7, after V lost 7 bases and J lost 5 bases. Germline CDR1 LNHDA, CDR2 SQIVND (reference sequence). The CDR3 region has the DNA TGTGCCAGTACTTATAGCGGGACTGACGAGCAGTACTTC. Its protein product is CASTYSGTDEQYF.

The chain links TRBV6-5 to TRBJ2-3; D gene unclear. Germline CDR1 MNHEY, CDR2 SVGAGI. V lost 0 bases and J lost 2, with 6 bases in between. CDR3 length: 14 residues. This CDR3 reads CASSYSTATDTQYF. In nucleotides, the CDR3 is TGTGCCAGCAGTTACTCCACAGCCACAGATACGCAGTATTTT.

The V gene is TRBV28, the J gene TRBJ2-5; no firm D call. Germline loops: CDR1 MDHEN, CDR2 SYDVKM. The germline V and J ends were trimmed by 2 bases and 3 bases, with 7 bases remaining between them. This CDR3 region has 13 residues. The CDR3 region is CASSLGGEETQYF. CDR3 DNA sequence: TGTGCCAGCAGTTTAGGCGGAGAAGAGACCCAGTACTTC. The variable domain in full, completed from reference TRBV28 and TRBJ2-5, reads DVKVTQSSRYLVKRTGEKVFLECVQDMDHENMFWYRQDPGLGLRLIYFSYDVKMKEKGDIPEGYSVSREKKERFSLILESASTNQTSMYLCASSLGGEETQYFGPGTRLLVL.

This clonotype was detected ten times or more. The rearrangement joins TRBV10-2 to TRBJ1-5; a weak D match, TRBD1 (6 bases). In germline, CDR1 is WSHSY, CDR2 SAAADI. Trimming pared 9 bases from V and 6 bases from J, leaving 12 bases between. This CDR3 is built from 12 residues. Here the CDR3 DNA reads TGCGCCAGTTCGGGGGGCAGTCAGCCCCAGCATTTT. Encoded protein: CASSGGSQPQHF.